This entry describes one TCR beta chain. The target antigen is unknown. This record comes from a study of beta chain features in type 1 diabetes. Study as a whole: Sorted cells numbering under 140,000,000 were examined across all samples. General study points: The naive, central memory and Treg TCRB repertoires of patients appeared to be more similar to one another than those of healthy donors.

Sequenced material consisted of expressed TCRB transcripts (all of the isolated RNA was reverse transcribed). Reads from naive, central memory and regulatory T cell samples averaged about 3.3 million. TCRdb keeps only in-frame clones here, not all; method: immunoSEQ multiplex PCR. Among roughly 350,000 clones listed, 9.5% to 11% were seen once. Germline trimming cut 2 bases from V and 4 bases from J; bases unmatched to any gene: 5. The CDR3 sequence is 15 residues long. From germline, CDR1 is SGHRS and CDR2 YFSETQ. Source material: naive CD4+ T cells from blood. The chain has TRBV5-1 and TRBJ2-3, with 9 bases matching TRBD2. This sequence was found in a woman in her twenties or thirties in good health. The chain's CDR3 is CASSFQGGGADTQYF. The CDR3 nucleotides are TGCGCCAGCAGCTTCCAGGGCGGGGGGGCAGATACGCAGTATTTT.